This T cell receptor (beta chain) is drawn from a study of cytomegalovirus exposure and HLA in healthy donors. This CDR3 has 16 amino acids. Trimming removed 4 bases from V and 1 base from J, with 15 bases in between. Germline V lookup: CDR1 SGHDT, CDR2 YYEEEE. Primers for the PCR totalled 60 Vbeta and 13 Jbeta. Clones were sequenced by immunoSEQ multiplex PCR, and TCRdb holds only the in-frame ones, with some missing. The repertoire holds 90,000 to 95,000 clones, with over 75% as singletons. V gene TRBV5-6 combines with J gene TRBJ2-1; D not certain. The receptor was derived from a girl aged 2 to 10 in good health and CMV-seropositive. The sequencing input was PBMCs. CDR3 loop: CASSLNAGFSYNEQFF. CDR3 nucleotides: TGTGCCAGCAGCCTAAACGCAGGTTTTTCCTACAATGAGCAGTTCTTC.